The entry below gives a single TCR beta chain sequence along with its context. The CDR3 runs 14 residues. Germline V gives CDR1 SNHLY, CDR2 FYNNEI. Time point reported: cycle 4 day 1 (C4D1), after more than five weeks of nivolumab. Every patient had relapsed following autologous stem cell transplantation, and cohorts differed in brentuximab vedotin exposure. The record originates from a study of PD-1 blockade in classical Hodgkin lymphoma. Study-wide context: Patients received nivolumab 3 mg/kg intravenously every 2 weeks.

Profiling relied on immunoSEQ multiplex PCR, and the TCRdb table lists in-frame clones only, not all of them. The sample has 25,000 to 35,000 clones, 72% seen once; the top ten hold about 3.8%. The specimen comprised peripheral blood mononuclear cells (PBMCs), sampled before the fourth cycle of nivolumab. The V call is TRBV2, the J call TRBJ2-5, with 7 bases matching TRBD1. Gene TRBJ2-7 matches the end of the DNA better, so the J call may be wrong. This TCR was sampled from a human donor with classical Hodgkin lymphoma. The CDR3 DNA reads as TGTGCCAGCAGTCCCGCGACAGGGATCTACGAGCAGTACTTC. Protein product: CASSPATGIYEQYF.